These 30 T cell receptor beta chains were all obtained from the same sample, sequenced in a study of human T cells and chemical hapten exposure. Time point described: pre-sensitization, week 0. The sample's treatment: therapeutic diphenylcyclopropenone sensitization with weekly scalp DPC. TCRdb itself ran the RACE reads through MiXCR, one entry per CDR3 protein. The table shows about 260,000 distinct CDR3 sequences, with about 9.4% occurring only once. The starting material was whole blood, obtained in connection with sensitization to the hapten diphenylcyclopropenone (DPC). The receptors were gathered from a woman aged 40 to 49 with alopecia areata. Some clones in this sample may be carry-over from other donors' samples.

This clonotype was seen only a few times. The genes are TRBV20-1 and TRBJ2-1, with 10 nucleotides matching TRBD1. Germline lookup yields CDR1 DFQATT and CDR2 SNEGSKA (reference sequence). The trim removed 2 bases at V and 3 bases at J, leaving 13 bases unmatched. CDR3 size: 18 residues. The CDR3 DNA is TGCAGTGCTAGAAAGACAGGGGGCCTACCAGGTAACTACAATGAGCAGTTCTTC. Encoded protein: CSARKTGGLPGNYNEQFF.

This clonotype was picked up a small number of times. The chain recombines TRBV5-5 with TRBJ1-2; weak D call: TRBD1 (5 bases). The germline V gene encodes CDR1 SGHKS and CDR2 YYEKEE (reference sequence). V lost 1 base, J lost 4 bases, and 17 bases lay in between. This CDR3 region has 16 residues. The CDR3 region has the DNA TGTGCCAGCAGCTTGTCCCGCCAGGGTTTGGGCTATGGCTACACCTTC. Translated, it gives CASSLSRQGLGYGYTF.

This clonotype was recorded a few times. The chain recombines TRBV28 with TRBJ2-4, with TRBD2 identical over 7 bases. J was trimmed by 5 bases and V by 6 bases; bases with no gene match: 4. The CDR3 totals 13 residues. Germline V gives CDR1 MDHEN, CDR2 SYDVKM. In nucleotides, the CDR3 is TGTGCCAGCAGGTTGGGAGGGGAAAACATTCAGTACTTC. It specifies CASRLGGENIQYF.

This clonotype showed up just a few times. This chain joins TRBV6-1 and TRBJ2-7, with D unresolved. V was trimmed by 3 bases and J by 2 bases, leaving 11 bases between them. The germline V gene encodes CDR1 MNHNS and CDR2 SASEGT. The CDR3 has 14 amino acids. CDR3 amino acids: CASSEVDGPYEQYF. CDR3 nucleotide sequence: TGTGCCAGCAGTGAGGTCGACGGTCCCTACGAGCAGTACTTC.

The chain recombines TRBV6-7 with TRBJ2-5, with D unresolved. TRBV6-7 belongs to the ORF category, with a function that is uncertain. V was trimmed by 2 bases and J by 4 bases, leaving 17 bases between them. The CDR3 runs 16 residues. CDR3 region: CASSYQMGGPLETQYF. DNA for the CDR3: TGTGCCAGCAGTTACCAGATGGGCGGCCCTCTAGAGACCCAGTACTTC.

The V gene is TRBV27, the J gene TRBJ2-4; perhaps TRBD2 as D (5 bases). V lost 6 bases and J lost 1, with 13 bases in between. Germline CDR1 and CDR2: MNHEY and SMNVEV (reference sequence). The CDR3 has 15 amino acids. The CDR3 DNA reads TGTGCCAGCAGCACCACTCGGACTGCCAAAAACATTCAGTACTTC. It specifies CASSTTRTAKNIQYF.

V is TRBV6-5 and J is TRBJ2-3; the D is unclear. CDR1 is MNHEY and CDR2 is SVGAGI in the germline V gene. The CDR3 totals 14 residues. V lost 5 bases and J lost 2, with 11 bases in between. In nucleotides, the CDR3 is TGTGCCAGCAGTCCCGGAATTAACACAGATACGCAGTATTTT. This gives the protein CASSPGINTDTQYF.

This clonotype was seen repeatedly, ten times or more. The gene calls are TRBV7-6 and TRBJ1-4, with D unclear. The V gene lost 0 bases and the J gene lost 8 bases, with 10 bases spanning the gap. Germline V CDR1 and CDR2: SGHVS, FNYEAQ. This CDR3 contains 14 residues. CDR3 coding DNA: TGTGCCAGCAGCTTAGCAGGCTTGGGGGAAAAACTGTTTTTT. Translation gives CASSLAGLGEKLFF.

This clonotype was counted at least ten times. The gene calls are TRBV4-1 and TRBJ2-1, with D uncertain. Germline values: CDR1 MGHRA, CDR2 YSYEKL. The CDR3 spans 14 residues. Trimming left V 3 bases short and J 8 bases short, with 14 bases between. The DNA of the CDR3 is TGCGCCAGCAGCCAGGGATCAGTTTTCGATGAGCAGTTCTTC. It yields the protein CASSQGSVFDEQFF.

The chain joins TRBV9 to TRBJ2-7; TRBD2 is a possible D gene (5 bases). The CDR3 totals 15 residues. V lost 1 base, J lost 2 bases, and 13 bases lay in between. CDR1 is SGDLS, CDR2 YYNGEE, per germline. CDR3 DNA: TGTGCCAGCAGCGTACTCAGCGGATCTACCTACGAGCAGTACTTC. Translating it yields CASSVLSGSTYEQYF.

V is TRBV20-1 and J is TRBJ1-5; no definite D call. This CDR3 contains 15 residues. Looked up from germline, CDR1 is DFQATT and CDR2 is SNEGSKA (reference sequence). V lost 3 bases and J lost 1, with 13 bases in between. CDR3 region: CSASPSDGSNQPQHF. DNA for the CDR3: TGCAGTGCTAGTCCGTCGGACGGGAGCAATCAGCCCCAGCATTTT.

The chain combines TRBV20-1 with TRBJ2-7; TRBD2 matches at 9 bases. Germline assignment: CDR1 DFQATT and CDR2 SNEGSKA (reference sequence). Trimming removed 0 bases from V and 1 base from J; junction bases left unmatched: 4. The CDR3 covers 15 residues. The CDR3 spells CSAREVAGESYEQYF. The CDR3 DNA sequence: TGCAGTGCTAGAGAGGTAGCGGGAGAATCCTACGAGCAGTACTTC.

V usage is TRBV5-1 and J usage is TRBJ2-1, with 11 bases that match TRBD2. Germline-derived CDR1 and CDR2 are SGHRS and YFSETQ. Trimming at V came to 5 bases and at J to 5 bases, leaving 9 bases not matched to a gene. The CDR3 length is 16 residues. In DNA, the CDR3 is TGCGCCAGCAGACGCATAGCGGGAGGGCAGGACAATGAGCAGTTCTTC. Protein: CASRRIAGGQDNEQFF.

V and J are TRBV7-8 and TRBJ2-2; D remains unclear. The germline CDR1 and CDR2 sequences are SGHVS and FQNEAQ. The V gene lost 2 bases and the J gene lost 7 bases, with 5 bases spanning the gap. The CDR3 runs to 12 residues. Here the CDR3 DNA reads TGTGCCAGCAGCTTACAGGTCGGGGAGCTGTTTTTT. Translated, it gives CASSLQVGELFF.

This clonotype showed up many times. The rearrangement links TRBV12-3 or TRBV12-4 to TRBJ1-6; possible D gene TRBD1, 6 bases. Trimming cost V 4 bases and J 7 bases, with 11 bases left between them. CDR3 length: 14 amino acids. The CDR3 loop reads CASSSGQSNSPLHF. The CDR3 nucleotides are TGTGCCAGCAGTTCCGGACAGTCCAATTCACCCCTCCACTTT.

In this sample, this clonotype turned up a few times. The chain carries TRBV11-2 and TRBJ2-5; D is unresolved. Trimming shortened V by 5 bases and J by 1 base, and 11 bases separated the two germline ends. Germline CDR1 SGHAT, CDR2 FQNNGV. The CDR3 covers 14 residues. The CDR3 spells CASSLNGPQETQYF. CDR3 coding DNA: TGTGCCAGCAGCCTAAACGGCCCCCAAGAGACCCAGTACTTC.

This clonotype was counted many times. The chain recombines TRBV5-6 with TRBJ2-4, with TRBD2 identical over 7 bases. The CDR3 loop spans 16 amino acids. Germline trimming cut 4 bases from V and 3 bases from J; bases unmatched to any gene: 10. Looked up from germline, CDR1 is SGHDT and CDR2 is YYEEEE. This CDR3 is CASSLISGLGKNIQYF. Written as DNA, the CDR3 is TGTGCCAGCAGCCTAATTAGCGGGTTAGGCAAAAACATTCAGTACTTC.

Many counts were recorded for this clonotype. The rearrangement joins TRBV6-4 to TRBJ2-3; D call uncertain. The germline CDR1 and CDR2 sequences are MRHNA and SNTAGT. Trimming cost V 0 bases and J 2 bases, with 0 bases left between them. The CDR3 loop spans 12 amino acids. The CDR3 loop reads CASSDSTDTQYF. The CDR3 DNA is TGTGCCAGCAGTGACTCCACAGATACGCAGTATTTT.

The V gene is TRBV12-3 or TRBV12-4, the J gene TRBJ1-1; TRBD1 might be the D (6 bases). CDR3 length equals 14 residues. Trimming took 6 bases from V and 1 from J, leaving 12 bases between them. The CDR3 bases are TGTGCCAGCAGGAGACAGGTAAAGAACACTGAAGCTTTCTTT. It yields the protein CASRRQVKNTEAFF.

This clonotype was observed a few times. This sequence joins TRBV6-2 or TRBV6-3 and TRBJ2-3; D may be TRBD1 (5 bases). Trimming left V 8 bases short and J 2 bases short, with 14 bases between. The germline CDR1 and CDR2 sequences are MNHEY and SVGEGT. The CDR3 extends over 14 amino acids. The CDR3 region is CASGHLGYTDTQYF. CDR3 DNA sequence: TGTGCCAGCGGACATTTGGGTTACACAGATACGCAGTATTTT.

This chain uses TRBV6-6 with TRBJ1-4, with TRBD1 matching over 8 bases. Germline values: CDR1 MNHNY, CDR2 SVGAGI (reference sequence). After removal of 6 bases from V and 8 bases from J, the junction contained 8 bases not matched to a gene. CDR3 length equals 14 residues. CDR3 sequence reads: CASRATGDGEKLFF. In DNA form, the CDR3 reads TGTGCCAGCAGAGCGACAGGGGACGGGGAAAAACTGTTTTTT.

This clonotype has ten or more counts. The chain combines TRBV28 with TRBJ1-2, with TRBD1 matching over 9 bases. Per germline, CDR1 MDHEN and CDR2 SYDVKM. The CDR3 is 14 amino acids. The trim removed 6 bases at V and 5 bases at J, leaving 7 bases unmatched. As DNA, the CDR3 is TGTGCCAGCAGCTCGGGACAGGGTAGATATGGCTACACCTTC. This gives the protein CASSSGQGRYGYTF.

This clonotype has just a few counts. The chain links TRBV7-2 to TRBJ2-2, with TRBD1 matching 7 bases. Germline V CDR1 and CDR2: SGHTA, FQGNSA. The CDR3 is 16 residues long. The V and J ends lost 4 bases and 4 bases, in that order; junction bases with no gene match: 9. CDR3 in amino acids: CASSSLFGTATGELFF. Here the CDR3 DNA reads TGTGCCAGCAGCTCCCTCTTTGGGACAGCCACCGGGGAGCTGTTTTTT.

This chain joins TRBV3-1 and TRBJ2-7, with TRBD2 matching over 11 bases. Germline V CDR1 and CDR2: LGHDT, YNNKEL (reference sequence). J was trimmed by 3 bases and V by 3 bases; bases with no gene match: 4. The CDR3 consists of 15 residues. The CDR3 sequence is CASSHQTSGNYEQYF. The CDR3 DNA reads TGTGCCAGCAGCCACCAGACTAGCGGGAACTACGAGCAGTACTTC.

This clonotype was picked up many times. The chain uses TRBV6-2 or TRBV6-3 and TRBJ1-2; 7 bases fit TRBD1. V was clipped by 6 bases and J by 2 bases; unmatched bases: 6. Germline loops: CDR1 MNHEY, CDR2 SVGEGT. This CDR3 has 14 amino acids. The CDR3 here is CASRPGQVNYGYTF. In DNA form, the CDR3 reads TGTGCCAGCAGACCCGGACAGGTCAACTATGGCTACACCTTC.

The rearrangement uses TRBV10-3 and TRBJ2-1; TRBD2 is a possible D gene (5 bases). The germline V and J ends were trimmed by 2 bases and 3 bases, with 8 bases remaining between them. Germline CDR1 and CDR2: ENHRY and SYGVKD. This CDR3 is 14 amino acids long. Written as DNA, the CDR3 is TGTGCCATCAGTGAGACCCGGGACTACAATGAGCAGTTCTTC. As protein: CAISETRDYNEQFF.

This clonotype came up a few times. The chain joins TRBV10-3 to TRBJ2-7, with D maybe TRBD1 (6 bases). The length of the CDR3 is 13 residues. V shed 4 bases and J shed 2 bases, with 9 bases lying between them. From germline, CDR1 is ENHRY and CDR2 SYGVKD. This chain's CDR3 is CAISGGGTYEQYF. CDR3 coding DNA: TGTGCCATCAGTGGAGGGGGTACCTACGAGCAGTACTTC.

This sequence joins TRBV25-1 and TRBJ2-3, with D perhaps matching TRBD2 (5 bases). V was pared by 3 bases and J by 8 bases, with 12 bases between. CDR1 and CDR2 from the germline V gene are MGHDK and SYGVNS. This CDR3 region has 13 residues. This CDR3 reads CASSDGLPVTQYF. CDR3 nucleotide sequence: TGTGCCAGCAGTGACGGACTCCCAGTTACGCAGTATTTT.

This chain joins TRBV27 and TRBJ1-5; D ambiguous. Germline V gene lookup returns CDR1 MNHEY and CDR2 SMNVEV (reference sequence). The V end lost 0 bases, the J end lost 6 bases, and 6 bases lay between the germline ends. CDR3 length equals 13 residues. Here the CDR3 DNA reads TGTGCCAGCAGTTTATCGTTATTTCAGCCCCAGCATTTT. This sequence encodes CASSLSLFQPQHF.

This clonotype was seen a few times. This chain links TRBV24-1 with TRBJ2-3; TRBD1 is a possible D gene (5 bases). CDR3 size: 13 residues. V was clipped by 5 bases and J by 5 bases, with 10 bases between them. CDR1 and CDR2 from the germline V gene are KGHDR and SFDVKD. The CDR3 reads CATSASRGDTQYF. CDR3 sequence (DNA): TGTGCCACCAGTGCATCAAGGGGAGATACGCAGTATTTT.